These 16 T cell receptor beta chains were sequenced from one sample in a study of blood T cell repertoires in COVID-19. Libraries were prepared by immunoSEQ multiplex PCR; TCRdb keeps only in-frame clonotypes and omits some of them. The sample holds approximately 200,000 clones, over 75% seen once. The specimen sequenced was PBMCs or T cells enriched from blood (not recorded which). The receptors here all came from a man aged 40-49 years who had recovered from COVID-19.

This rearrangement joins TRBV24-1 to TRBJ2-1; 7 nucleotides line up with TRBD2. This CDR3 spans 16 amino acids. V shed 3 bases and J 1 base; nucleotides not matched to a gene: 5. Germline V gives CDR1 KGHDR, CDR2 SFDVKD. The CDR3 loop is CATSDTGGESYNEQFF. CDR3 nucleotide sequence: TGTGCCACCAGTGATACGGGGGGTGAATCCTACAATGAGCAGTTCTTC.

V usage is TRBV12-3 or TRBV12-4 and J usage is TRBJ1-1, with no clear D. The V end was cut by 3 bases, the J end by 5 bases, with 7 bases between. This CDR3 has 12 residues. CDR3 sequence (DNA): TGTGCCAGCAGTTTTTATACTACTGAAGCTTTCTTT. It yields the protein CASSFYTTEAFF.

The rearrangement links TRBV27 to TRBJ2-7; 8 nucleotides align to TRBD1. V was clipped by 4 bases and J by 4 bases; unmatched bases: 9. The germline gives CDR1 MNHEY, CDR2 SMNVEV (reference sequence). The CDR3 runs 15 residues. CDR3 nucleotide sequence: TGTGCCAGCAGTTATGGACGGACAGGGCCTTACGAGCAGTACTTC. Its translation is CASSYGRTGPYEQYF.

The J gene is TRBJ2-7, the V gene TRBV2, with TRBD1 identical over 8 bases. V lost 2 bases, J lost 5 bases, and 5 bases stayed unmatched. Germline CDR1 SNHLY, CDR2 FYNNEI. This CDR3 region has 14 residues. The CDR3 DNA reads TGTGCCAGCAGTGAAATCAGGGGGCGCAACGAGCAGTACTTC. Translating it yields CASSEIRGRNEQYF.

This chain uses TRBV6-1 with TRBJ2-1; TRBD2 matches 8 bases. Germline CDR1 is MNHNS and CDR2 is SASEGT. The junction had 3 bases not matched to a gene; V was cut back by 1 base and J by 4 bases. The CDR3 sequence is 15 residues long. This CDR3 is CASSEGTSRYNEQFF. The CDR3 coding sequence is TGTGCCAGCAGTGAAGGGACTAGCAGATACAATGAGCAGTTCTTC.

There are a few counts of this clone. The V gene is TRBV29-1, the J gene TRBJ1-2, with TRBD1 identical over 7 bases. Germline V gives CDR1 SQVTM, CDR2 ANQGSEA. The CDR3 is 10 amino acids. Germline trimming cut 6 bases from V and 6 bases from J; bases unmatched to any gene: 1. The CDR3 reads CSVGTDGYTF. CDR3 nucleotide sequence: TGCAGCGTAGGGACAGATGGCTACACCTTC.

This rearrangement joins TRBV10-3 to TRBJ1-1; no clear D gene. CDR3 length equals 12 residues. With 0 bases removed from V and 7 bases from J, the gap between germline ends came to 6 bases. Germline assignment: CDR1 ENHRY and CDR2 SYGVKD. CDR3: CAISESGDEAFF. The CDR3 DNA is TGTGCCATCAGTGAGTCCGGAGATGAAGCTTTCTTT.

On this clone: Other DNA sequences from this sample encode an identical CDR3 as well. The rearrangement uses TRBV5-1 and TRBJ1-1; 7 nucleotides agree with TRBD1. The CDR3 runs 14 residues. Trimming removed 5 bases from V and 0 bases from J; junction bases left unmatched: 4. Germline CDR1 is SGHRS and CDR2 is YFSETQ. CDR3 sequence reads: CASSLTGMNTEAFF. Here the CDR3 DNA reads TGCGCCAGCAGTTTGACAGGGATGAACACTGAAGCTTTCTTT.

This clone was seen only once. The chain uses TRBV6-5 and TRBJ1-1; 10 nucleotides line up with TRBD1. The CDR3 is 15 amino acids. Germline V gives CDR1 MNHEY, CDR2 SVGAGI. V was clipped by 0 bases and J by 5 bases; unmatched bases: 3. CDR3 loop: CASSYSRTGGTEAFF. DNA for the CDR3: TGTGCCAGCAGTTACTCCCGGACAGGGGGGACTGAAGCTTTCTTT.

The chain uses TRBV7-2 and TRBJ2-4; D perhaps matches TRBD2 (6 bases). The CDR3 is 15 amino acids. Germline values: CDR1 SGHTA, CDR2 FQGNSA. V was shortened by 7 bases and J by 7 bases, with 20 bases between the two germline ends. The CDR3 DNA sequence: TGTGCCAGCACGGGCAGCGCCCCAGCGGGTAACATTCAGTACTTC. Translation gives CASTGSAPAGNIQYF.

This clone has only a few counts. The CDR3 spells CASKSGGSSYNEQFF. DNA of the CDR3: TGTGCCAGTAAAAGTGGGGGGAGCTCCTACAATGAGCAGTTCTTC. The genes are TRBV19 and TRBJ2-1; a weak D match, TRBD2 (6 bases). The CDR3 is made up of 15 amino acids. The germline V gene encodes CDR1 LNHDA and CDR2 SQIVND (reference sequence). V was trimmed by 7 bases and J by 0 bases, leaving 13 bases between them.

V is TRBV9 and J is TRBJ2-3, with 8 nucleotides matching TRBD2. The CDR3 sequence is 15 residues long. V shed 1 base and J 1 base; nucleotides not matched to a gene: 2. The V gene's germline CDR1 is SGDLS and CDR2 YYNGEE. The CDR3 sequence: CASSVSGGGTDTQYF. CDR3 sequence (DNA): TGTGCCAGCAGCGTATCGGGGGGGGGCACAGATACGCAGTATTTT.

This chain links TRBV5-1 with TRBJ1-1; 11 bases line up with TRBD1. The V and J ends lost 6 bases and 5 bases, in that order; junction bases with no gene match: 12. The CDR3 covers 16 residues. CDR1 and CDR2 from the germline V gene are SGHRS and YFSETQ. CDR3 sequence: CASTYGQGAGGTEAFF. CDR3 DNA: TGCGCCAGCACTTACGGACAGGGGGCCGGGGGTACTGAAGCTTTCTTT.

The chain joins TRBV11-2 to TRBJ2-2; 7 bases map to TRBD1. The CDR3 has 14 residues. From germline, CDR1 is SGHAT and CDR2 FQNNGV. J gave up 8 bases and V 1 base, and 4 bases lay outside the gene matches. Here the CDR3 DNA reads TGTGCCAGCAGCTTAGTCGGGGACAGAGGGGAGCTGTTTTTT. It yields the protein CASSLVGDRGELFF.

The chain uses TRBV7-9 and TRBJ1-4; a possible D gene is TRBD1 (5 bases). The V end was cut by 0 bases, the J end by 7 bases, with 9 bases between. The CDR3 loop spans 14 amino acids. The germline gives CDR1 SEHNR, CDR2 FQNEAQ (reference sequence). In DNA, the CDR3 is TGTGCCAGCAGCTTAGCGCCGGGGGGTGAAAAACTGTTTTTT. This sequence encodes CASSLAPGGEKLFF.

This clone was observed many times. The rearrangement uses TRBV11-3 and TRBJ2-7; 8 nucleotides match TRBD2. Germline trimming cut 1 base from V and 6 bases from J; bases unmatched to any gene: 5. The CDR3 loop spans 14 amino acids. The V gene's germline CDR1 is SGHNT and CDR2 YENEEA. CDR3 amino acids: CASSLGREGSEQYF. The CDR3, as DNA: TGTGCCAGCAGCTTAGGACGGGAGGGGTCCGAGCAGTACTTC.